Below, 20 T cell receptor beta chains from the same sample are listed, as sequenced in a study of CD8 T cells in Susac syndrome. Random hexamers served to reverse transcribe roughly 0.5 to 1 ug RNA. MiXCR was run by TCRdb on the immunoSEQ multiplex PCR reads, yielding one entry per CDR3 protein. The sample contains 95,000 to 150,000 distinct CDR3 sequences, 96% of which appear only once. Sequenced input: CD4+ T cells from PBMCs. These receptor sequences come from a human donor with Susac syndrome.

This sequence joins TRBV14 and TRBJ2-7, with D unclear. The germline CDR1 and CDR2 sequences are SGHDN and FVKESK. Between the trimmed V and J ends, which lost 1 base and 7 bases, there was a span of 14 bases. CDR3 size: 14 residues. The CDR3 nucleotides are TGTGCCAGCAGCCAAGCGAGGCCACCGGTGGAGCAGTACTTC. This sequence encodes CASSQARPPVEQYF.

The V and J genes are TRBV20-1 and TRBJ2-2; perhaps TRBD2 as D (6 bases). Trimming shortened V by 3 bases and J by 2 bases, and 10 bases separated the two germline ends. Per germline, CDR1 DFQATT and CDR2 SNEGSKA (reference sequence). The CDR3 has 14 residues. The CDR3 region is CSASRGTNTGELFF. Written as DNA, the CDR3 is TGCAGTGCTAGCCGCGGGACTAACACCGGGGAGCTGTTTTTT.

The rearrangement uses TRBV7-2 and TRBJ2-1; no reliable D call. Trimming took off 4 bases at V and 10 bases at J, with 11 bases between the two ends. The germline CDR1 and CDR2 sequences are SGHTA and FQGNSA. This CDR3 spans 12 amino acids. The CDR3 nucleotides are TGTGCCAGCAGCTCCGTGTTCTGGGAGCAGTTCTTC. The encoded protein is CASSSVFWEQFF.

The V and J genes are TRBV9 and TRBJ2-6; 7 bases are shared with TRBD2. CDR3 length equals 17 residues. Germline V CDR1 and CDR2: SGDLS, YYNGEE. J lost 0 bases, V lost 1 base, and 4 bases had no gene match. The CDR3 bases are TGTGCCAGCAGCGTAAAGGGAGGGAGCTCTGGGGCCAACGTCCTGACTTTC. Translated: CASSVKGGSSGANVLTF. Looking up the rest from reference TRBV9 and TRBJ2-6 gives the full variable domain: DSGVTQTPKHLITATGQRVTLRCSPRSGDLSVYWYQQSLDQGLQFLIQYYNGEERAKGNILERFSAQQFPDLHSELNLSSLELGDSALYFCASSVKGGSSGANVLTFGAGSRLTVL.

V usage is TRBV6-2 or TRBV6-3 and J usage is TRBJ2-2, with a tentative D call TRBD2 (7 bases). Trimming pared 8 bases from V and 13 bases from J, leaving 14 bases between. This CDR3 is built from 11 residues. Germline V gene sequence: CDR1 MNHEY, CDR2 SVGEGT. The CDR3 DNA sequence: TGTGCCAGCCGGGGGGCCGGCAGGCTGTTTTTT. Protein sequence: CASRGAGRLFF.

CDR3: CSVARGANEKLFF. CDR3 coding DNA: TGCAGCGTTGCGAGGGGAGCTAATGAAAAACTGTTTTTT. The genes are TRBV29-1 and TRBJ1-4; perhaps TRBD1 as D (5 bases). The CDR3 has 13 residues. Trimming pared 4 bases from V and 3 bases from J, leaving 9 bases between. Germline CDR1 is SQVTM and CDR2 is ANQGSEA.

The rearrangement links TRBV4-2 to TRBJ2-7; D is ambiguous. The germline CDR1 and CDR2 sequences are LGHNA and YNFKEQ. Trimming took off 1 base at V and 1 base at J, with 8 bases between the two ends. This CDR3 comprises 14 residues. The CDR3 sequence is CASSQAPDSYEQYF. The CDR3 coding sequence is TGTGCCAGCAGCCAAGCCCCAGATTCCTACGAGCAGTACTTC.

The chain uses TRBV20-1 and TRBJ2-3; no clear D. Germline V gene lookup returns CDR1 DFQATT and CDR2 SNEGSKA (reference sequence). Trimming removed 0 bases from V and 6 bases from J, with 10 bases in between. This CDR3 comprises 13 residues. The chain's CDR3 is CSARERPADTQYF. CDR3 nucleotides: TGCAGTGCTAGAGAACGGCCCGCCGATACGCAGTATTTT.

V and J are TRBV12-3 or TRBV12-4 and TRBJ1-1; D unclear. CDR3 length: 16 amino acids. Trimming took off 0 bases at V and 5 bases at J, with 16 bases between the two ends. CDR3 bases: TGTGCCAGCAGTTTAGCCAAGTCCGCCGCCGGGACTGAAGCTTTCTTT. This codes for CASSLAKSAAGTEAFF.

The chain links TRBV30 to TRBJ2-2; 10 bases match TRBD1. V lost 5 bases and J lost 4; bases outside the gene matches: 1. CDR1 is GTSNPN, CDR2 SVGIG, per germline (reference sequence). CDR3 length equals 13 residues. The CDR3 sequence: CAWGTGVTGELFF. The CDR3 bases are TGTGCCTGGGGGACAGGGGTCACCGGGGAGCTGTTTTTT.

The chain recombines TRBV5-1 with TRBJ2-3; TRBD2 aligns across 14 bases. V lost 4 bases, J lost 0 bases, and 4 bases stayed unmatched. CDR1 SGHRS and CDR2 YFSETQ come from the germline V gene. There are 17 residues in the CDR3. The CDR3 region has the DNA TGCGCCAGCAGCGTCGGGACTAGCGGGAGTAGCACAGATACGCAGTATTTT. The encoded protein is CASSVGTSGSSTDTQYF.

The gene calls are TRBV12-3 or TRBV12-4 and TRBJ2-7, with 8 bases identical to TRBD2. The CDR3 covers 18 residues. Trimming at V came to 2 bases and at J to 3 bases, leaving 15 bases not matched to a gene. CDR3 sequence reads: CASSLQVTFGTSVYEQYF. DNA of the CDR3: TGTGCCAGCAGTTTACAAGTAACGTTCGGGACTAGTGTCTACGAGCAGTACTTC.

This sequence joins TRBV7-2 and TRBJ2-5; no firm D call. V lost 6 bases and J lost 7, with 15 bases in between. CDR3 length: 13 residues. Germline CDR1 is SGHTA and CDR2 is FQGNSA. The CDR3 DNA is TGTGCCAGCAGAGAGTACAAGCAATCGACCCAGTACTTC. Encoded protein: CASREYKQSTQYF.

The J gene is TRBJ2-2, the V gene TRBV20-1; D tentatively reads TRBD1 or TRBD2 (5 bases each). Germline CDR1 DFQATT, CDR2 SNEGSKA (reference sequence). V lost 3 bases and J 4 bases, leaving 12 bases between the germline ends. CDR3 length: 14 residues. The CDR3 reads CSASKQGATGELFF. The CDR3 bases are TGCAGTGCTAGTAAGCAGGGAGCCACCGGGGAGCTGTTTTTT.

This rearrangement joins TRBV25-1 to TRBJ2-7; possibly TRBD1 for D (6 bases). The CDR3 totals 12 residues. Germline V gene lookup returns CDR1 MGHDK and CDR2 SYGVNS. V was pared by 8 bases and J by 2 bases, with 10 bases between. This chain's CDR3 is CASENRAYEQYF. As DNA, the CDR3 is TGTGCCAGCGAAAACAGGGCCTACGAGCAGTACTTC.

The chain links TRBV19 to TRBJ1-1, with unresolved D. Germline V gene data show CDR1 as LNHDA and CDR2 as SQIVND (reference sequence). The V end was cut by 6 bases, the J end by 4 bases, with 15 bases between. This CDR3 contains 14 residues. The CDR3 nucleotides read TGTGCCAGTAGCTCCGATGCCACAGCCACTGAAGCTTTCTTT. Encoded protein: CASSSDATATEAFF. Variable domain in full (rest from reference TRBV19 and TRBJ1-1): DGGITQSPKYLFRKEGQNVTLSCEQNLNHDAMYWYRQDPGQGLRLIYYSQIVNDFQKGDIAEGYSVSREKKESFPLTVTSAQKNPTAFYLCASSSDATATEAFFGQGTRLTVV.

The J gene is TRBJ2-7, the V gene TRBV24-1; D might be TRBD2 (6 bases). Trimming pared 4 bases from V and 2 bases from J, leaving 8 bases between. The CDR3 loop spans 13 amino acids. CDR1 and CDR2 (germline): KGHDR, SFDVKD. The CDR3 loop reads CATSEGGAYEQYF. CDR3 DNA sequence: TGTGCCACCAGTGAAGGCGGGGCCTACGAGCAGTACTTC.

This chain uses TRBV27 with TRBJ1-2, with TRBD1 matching over 7 bases. CDR1 is MNHEY, CDR2 SMNVEV, per germline (reference sequence). The V gene end was trimmed by 6 bases and the J gene end by 5 bases; junction bases not matched to a gene: 3. CDR3 length: 12 amino acids. The CDR3 here is CASRRQGYGYTF. As DNA, the CDR3 is TGTGCCAGCAGACGACAGGGTTATGGCTACACCTTC.

This clonotype has just one count. The genes are TRBV24-1 and TRBJ2-3; 7 bases are shared with TRBD2. The germline V gene encodes CDR1 KGHDR and CDR2 SFDVKD. The CDR3 length is 16 residues. V was clipped by 3 bases and J by 2 bases; unmatched bases: 7. Here the CDR3 DNA reads TGTGCCACCAGTGATGCCCTAGCGGAGAACACAGATACGCAGTATTTT. Translated: CATSDALAENTDTQYF.

J is TRBJ1-2 and V is TRBV7-2; TRBD1 aligns across 7 bases. Germline loops: CDR1 SGHTA, CDR2 FQGNSA. The CDR3 contains 17 residues. Trimming removed 0 bases from V and 8 bases from J; junction bases left unmatched: 15. CDR3 in DNA: TGTGCCAGCAGCTTAGCCGCAGGTTTACAGGGGCCTAACGGCTACACCTTC. It translates to CASSLAAGLQGPNGYTF.